The table lists the clone carrying this T cell receptor (beta chain) with many counts. What it binds is not known. An end of the junction does not agree with germline; a read error may underlie this. The CDR3 has 14 amino acids. Germline-derived CDR1 and CDR2 are SGHRS and YFSETQ. Template material for amplifying TCR beta CDR3 regions consisted of RNA transcripts. HTBI primers were the set used in a first-round RT-PCR of the TCR CDR3. TCRdb analysed the multiplex PCR reads with MiXCR anew, one entry per CDR3 protein. The profile shows 300,000 to 350,000 distinct CDR3 sequences, 21% of them singletons. This sample is drawn from a study of T cells in Graves' hyperthyroidism and ophthalmopathy. The study, taken as a whole, reports: Ophthalmopathy, which appeared later, was predicted by the model a median around 6.9 months before onset.

Diagnoses were made from clinical symptoms, serum measures (thyroxine and TRAb), thyroid ultrasound and orbital computed tomography. The sample taken for sequencing was blood. The TCR comes from a woman aged 50 to 65 with Graves' hyperthyroidism. The chain uses TRBV5-1 and TRBJ1-1; D perhaps matches TRBD1 (5 bases). The CDR3 loop is CASSPGLPNTEAFF. DNA for the CDR3: TGTGCCAGCAGTCCGGGACTCCCGAACACTGAAGCTTTCTTT.